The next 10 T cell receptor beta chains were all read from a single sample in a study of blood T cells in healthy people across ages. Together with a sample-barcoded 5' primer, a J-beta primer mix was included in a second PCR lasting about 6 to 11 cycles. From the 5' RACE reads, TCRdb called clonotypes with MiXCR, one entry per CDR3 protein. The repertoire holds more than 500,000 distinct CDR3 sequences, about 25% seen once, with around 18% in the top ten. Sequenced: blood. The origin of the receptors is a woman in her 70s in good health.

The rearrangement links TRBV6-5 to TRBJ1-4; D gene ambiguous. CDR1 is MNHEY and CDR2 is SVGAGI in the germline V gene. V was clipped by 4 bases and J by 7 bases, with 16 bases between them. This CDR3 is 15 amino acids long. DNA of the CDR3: TGTGCCAGCAGTTCTCTTTCGTCGGGAAGTGAAAAACTGTTTTTT. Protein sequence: CASSSLSSGSEKLFF.

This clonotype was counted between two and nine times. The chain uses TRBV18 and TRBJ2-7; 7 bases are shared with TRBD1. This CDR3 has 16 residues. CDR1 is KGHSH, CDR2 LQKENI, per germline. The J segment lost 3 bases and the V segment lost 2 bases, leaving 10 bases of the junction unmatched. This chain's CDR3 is CASSPMETGRIYEQYF. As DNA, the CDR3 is TGTGCCAGCTCACCAATGGAGACAGGGCGAATCTACGAGCAGTACTTC.

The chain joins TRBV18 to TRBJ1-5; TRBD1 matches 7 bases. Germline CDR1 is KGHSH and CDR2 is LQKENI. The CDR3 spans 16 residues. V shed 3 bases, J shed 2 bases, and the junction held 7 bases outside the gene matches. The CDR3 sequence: CASSPPTGSGNQPQHF. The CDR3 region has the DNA TGTGCCAGCTCACCTCCGACAGGGTCGGGCAATCAGCCCCAGCATTTT.

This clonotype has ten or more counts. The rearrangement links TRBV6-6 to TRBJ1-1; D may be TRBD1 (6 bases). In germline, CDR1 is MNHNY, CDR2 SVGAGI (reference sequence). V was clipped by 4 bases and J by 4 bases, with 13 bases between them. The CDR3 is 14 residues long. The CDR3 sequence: CASSLYREGTEAFF. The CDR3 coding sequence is TGTGCCAGCAGTTTGTACAGGGAGGGCACTGAAGCTTTCTTT.

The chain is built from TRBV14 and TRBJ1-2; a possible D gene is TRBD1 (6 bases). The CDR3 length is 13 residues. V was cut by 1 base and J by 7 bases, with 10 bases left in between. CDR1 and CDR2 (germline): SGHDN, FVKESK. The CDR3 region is CASSQVGGCGYTF. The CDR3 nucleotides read TGTGCCAGCAGCCAAGTGGGGGGCTGTGGCTACACCTTC.

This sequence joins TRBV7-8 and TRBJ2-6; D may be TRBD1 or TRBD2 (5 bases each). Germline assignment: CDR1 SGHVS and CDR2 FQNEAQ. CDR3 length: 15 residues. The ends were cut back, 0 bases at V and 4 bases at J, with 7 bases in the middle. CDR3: CASSLAGVGANVLTF. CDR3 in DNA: TGTGCCAGCAGCTTAGCGGGGGTCGGGGCCAACGTCCTGACTTTC.

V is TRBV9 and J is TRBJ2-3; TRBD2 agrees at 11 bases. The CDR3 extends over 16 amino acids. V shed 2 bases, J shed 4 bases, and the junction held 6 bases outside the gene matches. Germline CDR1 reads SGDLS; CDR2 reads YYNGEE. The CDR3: CASSVSLAGGSDTQYF. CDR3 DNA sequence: TGTGCCAGCAGCGTGAGTCTAGCGGGAGGATCAGATACGCAGTATTTT. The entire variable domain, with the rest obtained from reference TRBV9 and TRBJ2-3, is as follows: DSGVTQTPKHLITATGQRVTLRCSPRSGDLSVYWYQQSLDQGLQFLIQYYNGEERAKGNILERFSAQQFPDLHSELNLSSLELGDSALYFCASSVSLAGGSDTQYFGPGTRLTVL.

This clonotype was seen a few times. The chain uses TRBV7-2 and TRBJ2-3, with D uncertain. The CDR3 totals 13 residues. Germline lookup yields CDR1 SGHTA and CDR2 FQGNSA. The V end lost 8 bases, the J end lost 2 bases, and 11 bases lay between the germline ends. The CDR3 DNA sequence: TGTGCCAGCCGCCGGAGCCTCACAGATACGCAGTATTTT. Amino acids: CASRRSLTDTQYF.

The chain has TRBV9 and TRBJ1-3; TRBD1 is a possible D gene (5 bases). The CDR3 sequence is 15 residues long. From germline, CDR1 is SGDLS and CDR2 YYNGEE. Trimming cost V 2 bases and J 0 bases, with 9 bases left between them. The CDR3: CASSVYDSSGNTIYF. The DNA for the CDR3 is TGTGCCAGCAGCGTTTATGACAGCTCTGGAAACACCATATATTTT.

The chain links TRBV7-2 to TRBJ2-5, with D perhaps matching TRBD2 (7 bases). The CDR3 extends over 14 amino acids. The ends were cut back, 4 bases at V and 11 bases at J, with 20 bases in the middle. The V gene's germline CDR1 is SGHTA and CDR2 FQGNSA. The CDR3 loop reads CASSSVSGGYKQYF. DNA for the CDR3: TGTGCCAGCAGCTCCGTTTCGGGGGGCTACAAGCAGTACTTC.